One and the same sample provided the 14 T cell receptor beta chains below, sequenced in a study of T cells in Graves' hyperthyroidism and ophthalmopathy (dated by TCRdb to between 2018 and 2020). Library preparation employed multiplex PCR. TCRdb names Illumina HiSeq 2000 as the instrument used. Amplification of TCR beta CDR3 regions was carried out from RNA transcripts. The TCR CDR3 was subjected to a first round of RT-PCR using the HTBI primer set and the Qiagen OneStep RT-PCR kit. Starting from the raw public reads, TCRdb applied fastp trimming at Q25, assembled clones with MiXCR and retained in-frame beta chains. Identical CDR3 protein sequences are pooled into one entry, listed with their most common genes and DNA. Recorded for this sample are about 290,000 distinct CDR3 sequences; roughly 18% of them occurred a single time. About 35% of the sample is taken by the ten largest. Sequencing was done on a sample of blood. The source of these receptors is a man in his forties or fifties with Graves' ophthalmopathy.

This clonotype came up many times. The chain carries TRBV6-1 and TRBJ2-3; TRBD1 is a possible D gene (6 bases). CDR3 size: 15 residues. The V and J ends lost 5 bases and 2 bases respectively, with 14 bases between them. Germline V lookup: CDR1 MNHNS, CDR2 SASEGT. CDR3 amino acids: CASSPTQGITDTQYF. The CDR3 DNA reads as TGTGCCAGCAGTCCCACCCAGGGGATCACAGATACGCAGTATTTT.

The V gene is TRBV6-1, the J gene TRBJ1-4; 7 bases are a match to TRBD1. The V segment lost 7 bases and the J segment 0 bases; nucleotides outside the gene matches: 11. Germline loops: CDR1 MNHNS, CDR2 SASEGT. The CDR3 is made up of 17 amino acids. The CDR3 nucleotides read TGTGCCAGCACCAGACAGGGTTCGATAGCAACTAATGAAAAACTGTTTTTT. Protein: CASTRQGSIATNEKLFF.

This clonotype was picked up many times. The chain is built from TRBV7-2 and TRBJ1-1; no firm D call. V was trimmed by 5 bases and J by 1 base, leaving 11 bases between them. The CDR3 is 14 residues long. CDR1 SGHTA and CDR2 FQGNSA come from the germline V gene. The CDR3 DNA reads as TGTGCCAGCAGCAGCCGGGCCCCGAACACTGAAGCTTTCTTT. Translated, it gives CASSSRAPNTEAFF.

This chain links TRBV6-1 with TRBJ1-2; unclear D gene. CDR3 length: 14 amino acids. Germline V CDR1 and CDR2: MNHNS, SASEGT. V dropped 6 bases and J dropped 2 bases, with 13 bases sitting between them. CDR3 loop: CASRGEGGNYGYTF. The CDR3 nucleotides read TGTGCCAGCAGGGGAGAGGGAGGGAACTATGGCTACACCTTC.

This clonotype was seen a few times. V is TRBV19 and J is TRBJ2-5; D perhaps matches TRBD1 (6 bases). Trimming cost V 5 bases and J 3 bases, with 22 bases left between them. Germline-derived CDR1 and CDR2 are LNHDA and SQIVND (reference sequence). The CDR3 length is 17 residues. CDR3: CASSALNNRDNKETQYF. The DNA of the CDR3 is TGTGCCAGTAGTGCTCTAAATAACCGGGACAACAAAGAGACCCAGTACTTC.

V gene TRBV11-2 combines with J gene TRBJ1-2; D gene ambiguous. The CDR3 runs 16 residues. Between the trimmed V and J ends, which lost 6 bases and 8 bases, there was a span of 25 bases. Germline V gene data show CDR1 as SGHAT and CDR2 as FQNNGV. This chain's CDR3 is CASRHLRAAHTGGYTF. The CDR3 DNA reads TGTGCCAGCAGACACCTTCGGGCGGCTCACACCGGGGGCTACACCTTC.

This clonotype came up many times. J is TRBJ2-5 and V is TRBV28; D ambiguous. The CDR3 spans 13 residues. Germline V gene sequence: CDR1 MDHEN, CDR2 SYDVKM. V was pared by 4 bases and J by 4 bases, with 10 bases between. In DNA form, the CDR3 reads TGTGCCAGCAGTTCGCCGTTCCGAGAGACCCAGTACTTC. Translated: CASSSPFRETQYF.

The sample holds many counts of this clonotype. This chain connects TRBV9 to TRBJ2-7; D possibly corresponds to TRBD2 (7 bases). CDR3 length equals 17 residues. V was clipped by 3 bases and J by 6 bases, with 25 bases between them. Germline V gene lookup returns CDR1 SGDLS and CDR2 YYNGEE. This CDR3 is CASSGLLSRGATVEQYF. Written as DNA, the CDR3 is TGTGCCAGCAGCGGCCTCCTGTCCCGGGGGGCGACCGTCGAGCAGTACTTC.

This clonotype was seen ten or more times. This chain joins TRBV2 and TRBJ2-1, with unresolved D. The germline CDR1 and CDR2 sequences are SNHLY and FYNNEI. The CDR3 is 14 residues long. Between the trimmed V and J ends, which lost 0 bases and 8 bases, there was a span of 11 bases. The CDR3 bases are TGTGCCAGCAGTGAAGCGGGATTTCTCTATGAGCAGTTCTTC. It specifies CASSEAGFLYEQFF.

J is TRBJ2-2 and V is TRBV6-1, with a weak D call TRBD2 (6 bases). V dropped 4 bases and J dropped 5 bases, with 14 bases sitting between them. CDR3 size: 15 residues. Germline CDR1 reads MNHNS; CDR2 reads SASEGT. This CDR3 reads CASSVNPRGTGELFF. The CDR3, as DNA: TGTGCCAGCAGTGTGAACCCCCGGGGGACCGGGGAGCTGTTTTTT.

This clonotype was seen a handful of times. One junction end does not reproduce the germline sequence, and a read error may be involved. This chain links TRBV11-3 with TRBJ2-1; TRBD2 matches 10 bases. Germline assignment: CDR1 SGHNT and CDR2 YENEEA. This CDR3 has 15 residues. CDR3 DNA sequence: TGTGTCAGCAGCTTTCAAGCGGGAGGGCTGGATGAGCAGTTCTTC. This codes for CVSSFQAGGLDEQFF.

The chain combines TRBV25-1 with TRBJ1-1, with D possibly matching TRBD1 (5 bases). V lost 3 bases, J lost 11 bases, and 13 bases lay in between. Germline lookup yields CDR1 MGHDK and CDR2 SYGVNS. CDR3 length: 12 residues. CDR3 region: CASSDRGAVAFF. CDR3 bases: TGTGCCAGCAGTGATAGGGGCGCGGTTGCTTTCTTT.

This clonotype was recorded many times. The chain uses TRBV28 and TRBJ1-1; unclear D gene. The germline V gene has CDR1 MDHEN and CDR2 SYDVKM. Trimming removed 5 bases at V and 0 bases at J, with 13 bases between. The CDR3 has 15 residues. CDR3 sequence (DNA): TGTGCCAGCAGTCTCAGGTCAAATTTGAACACTGAAGCTTTCTTT. Protein sequence: CASSLRSNLNTEAFF.

Of note for this clonotype: This may be a read error: a much more frequent sequence differs by one nucleotide. This chain joins TRBV3-1 and TRBJ2-7, with 9 bases fitting TRBD1. CDR1 and CDR2 (germline): LGHDT, YNNKEL (reference sequence). This CDR3 region has 15 residues. The trim removed 1 base at V and 1 base at J, leaving 2 bases unmatched. CDR3 nucleotide sequence: TGTGCCAGCAGCCAAGGGACAGGGGTTTCCTACGAGCAGTACTTC. Translating it yields CASSQGTGVSYEQYF.